Shown below are 9 T cell receptor beta chains from a single sample sequenced in a study of T cells in tuberculosis. After thawing and overnight rest, PBMC were stained with GMM-loaded CD1B tetramer, viability dye and anti-CD3 for sorting. The CD1B tetramers carried C32 glucose monomycolate purified from Rhodococcus equi. Data came from immunoSEQ multiplex PCR; TCRdb stores just in-frame clones and leaves some out. The sample lists 50,000 to 65,000 clones, around 90% occurring once. Material for sequencing was CD1b-GMM tetramer-negative cells sorted from PBMCs. These TCRs come from an adult woman with latent tuberculosis.

This clone was observed once. V is TRBV6-6 and J is TRBJ2-1; a weak D match, TRBD2 (7 bases). This CDR3 has 16 residues. Germline-derived CDR1 and CDR2 are MNHNY and SVGAGI (reference sequence). The ends were cut back, 4 bases at V and 2 bases at J, with 15 bases in the middle. The DNA for the CDR3 is TGTGCCAGCAGTTCCTCACAGGGAGGGACCTACAATGAGCAGTTCTTC. Translation: CASSSSQGGTYNEQFF.

The chain carries TRBV9 and TRBJ2-3; D is unclear. V lost 0 bases, J lost 1 base, and 9 bases lay in between. The CDR3 has 15 amino acids. Looked up from germline, CDR1 is SGDLS and CDR2 is YYNGEE. The CDR3 is CASSVGAKGTDTQYF. The CDR3 DNA follows: TGTGCCAGCAGCGTAGGGGCCAAGGGCACAGATACGCAGTATTTT.

This clone came up a few times. This sequence joins TRBV6-5 and TRBJ1-1; no firm D call. In germline, CDR1 is MNHEY, CDR2 SVGAGI. The CDR3 extends over 13 amino acids. V lost 4 bases and J 3 bases, leaving 9 bases between the germline ends. CDR3 loop: CASSLLYDTEAFF. In DNA, the CDR3 is TGTGCCAGCAGTTTACTCTACGACACTGAAGCTTTCTTT.

The chain joins TRBV27 to TRBJ2-1; the D is unclear. This CDR3 contains 13 residues. The ends were cut back, 6 bases at V and 4 bases at J, with 10 bases in the middle. CDR1 MNHEY and CDR2 SMNVEV come from the germline V gene (reference sequence). The CDR3 nucleotides read TGTGCCAGCAGCGGAGAGCCTTACAATGAGCAGTTCTTC. This encodes CASSGEPYNEQFF.

The chain has TRBV30 and TRBJ1-6; D uncertain. The CDR3 totals 13 residues. CDR1 GTSNPN and CDR2 SVGIG come from the germline V gene (reference sequence). V lost 4 bases, J lost 7 bases, and 11 bases lay in between. This CDR3 reads CAWMRQLNSPLHF. Here the CDR3 DNA reads TGTGCCTGGATGAGGCAGCTAAATTCACCCCTCCACTTT.

CDR3 residues: CASSLLSRTEAFF. The CDR3 DNA reads as TGTGCCAGCAGCCTACTTTCTCGGACTGAAGCTTTCTTT. This chain joins TRBV7-9 and TRBJ1-1; D gene unclear. From germline, CDR1 is SEHNR and CDR2 FQNEAQ (reference sequence). V was cut by 5 bases and J by 5 bases, with 12 bases left in between. The CDR3 length is 13 residues.

The rearrangement uses TRBV5-4 and TRBJ2-1, with D possibly matching TRBD2 (5 bases). Trimming stripped 4 bases from V and 3 bases from J, with 17 bases between. This CDR3 has 16 residues. Germline loops: CDR1 SGHNT, CDR2 YYREEE (reference sequence). CDR3 nucleotides: TGTGCCAGCAGCGGAGGACGGACTCCCGGCTACAATGAGCAGTTCTTC. Translation gives CASSGGRTPGYNEQFF.

V is TRBV25-1 and J is TRBJ1-2; TRBD1 matches at 10 bases. Germline V CDR1 and CDR2: MGHDK, SYGVNS. After removal of 6 bases from V and 4 bases from J, the junction contained 5 bases not matched to a gene. This CDR3 is 14 amino acids long. DNA for the CDR3: TGTGCCAGCAGCAGGACAGGGGGTAGCTATGGCTACACCTTC. This encodes CASSRTGGSYGYTF.

The CDR3 nucleotides are TGTGCCAGCAGCGGGGGGACAGCGAACACCGGGGAGCTGTTTTTT. It specifies CASSGGTANTGELFF. This sequence joins TRBV9 and TRBJ2-2; 7 bases align to TRBD1. V lost 3 bases, J lost 0 bases, and 2 bases stayed unmatched. The CDR3 spans 15 residues. Germline CDR1 SGDLS, CDR2 YYNGEE. Complete variable domain (other parts from reference TRBV9 and TRBJ2-2): DSGVTQTPKHLITATGQRVTLRCSPRSGDLSVYWYQQSLDQGLQFLIQYYNGEERAKGNILERFSAQQFPDLHSELNLSSLELGDSALYFCASSGGTANTGELFFGEGSRLTVL.